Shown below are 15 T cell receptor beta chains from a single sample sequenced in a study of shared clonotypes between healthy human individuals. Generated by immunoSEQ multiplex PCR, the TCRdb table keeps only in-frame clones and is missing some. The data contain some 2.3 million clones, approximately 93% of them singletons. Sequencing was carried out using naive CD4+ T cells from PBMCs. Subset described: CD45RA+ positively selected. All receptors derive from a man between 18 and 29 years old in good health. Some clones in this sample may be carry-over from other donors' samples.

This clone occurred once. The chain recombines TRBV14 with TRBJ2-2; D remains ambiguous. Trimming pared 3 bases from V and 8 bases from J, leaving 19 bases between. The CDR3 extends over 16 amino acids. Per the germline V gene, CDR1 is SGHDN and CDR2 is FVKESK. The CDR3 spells CASSHRTESLYGELFF. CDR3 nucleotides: TGTGCCAGCAGCCATCGGACGGAGAGTCTGTATGGGGAGCTGTTTTTT.

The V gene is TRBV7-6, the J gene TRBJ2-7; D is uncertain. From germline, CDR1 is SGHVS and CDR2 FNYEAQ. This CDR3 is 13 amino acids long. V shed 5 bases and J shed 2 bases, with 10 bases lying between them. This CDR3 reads CASSPPHAYEQYF. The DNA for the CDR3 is TGTGCCAGCAGCCCCCCCCATGCCTACGAGCAGTACTTC.

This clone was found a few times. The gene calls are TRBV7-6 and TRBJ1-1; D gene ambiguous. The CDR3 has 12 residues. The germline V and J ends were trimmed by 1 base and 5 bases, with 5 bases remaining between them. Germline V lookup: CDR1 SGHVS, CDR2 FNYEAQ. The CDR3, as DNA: TGTGCCAGCAGCTTAGACGGGACTGAAGCTTTCTTT. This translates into CASSLDGTEAFF. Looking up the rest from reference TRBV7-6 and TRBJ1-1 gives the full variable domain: GAGVSQSPRYKVTKRGQDVALRCDPISGHVSLYWYRQALGQGPEFLTYFNYEAQQDKSGLPNDRFSAERPEGSISTLTIQRTEQRDSAMYRCASSLDGTEAFFGQGTRLTVV.

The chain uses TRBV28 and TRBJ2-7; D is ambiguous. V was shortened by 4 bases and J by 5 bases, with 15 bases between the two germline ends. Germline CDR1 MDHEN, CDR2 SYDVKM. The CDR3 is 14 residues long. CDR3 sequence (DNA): TGTGCCAGCAGTTCCTACCTGGAAGGCCACGAGCAGTACTTC. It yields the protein CASSSYLEGHEQYF.

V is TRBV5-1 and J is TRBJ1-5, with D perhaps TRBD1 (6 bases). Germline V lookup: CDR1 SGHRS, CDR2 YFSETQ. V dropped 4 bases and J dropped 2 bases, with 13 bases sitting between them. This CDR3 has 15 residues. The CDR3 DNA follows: TGCGCCAGCAGCCCAGGGGAAGGACGCAATCAGCCCCAGCATTTT. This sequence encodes CASSPGEGRNQPQHF.

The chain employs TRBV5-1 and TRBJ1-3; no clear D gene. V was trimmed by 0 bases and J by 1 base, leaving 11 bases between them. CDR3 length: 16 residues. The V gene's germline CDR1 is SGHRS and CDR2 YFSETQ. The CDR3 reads CASSLVGVKSGNTIYF. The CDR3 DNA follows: TGCGCCAGCAGCTTGGTTGGTGTCAAATCTGGAAACACCATATATTTT. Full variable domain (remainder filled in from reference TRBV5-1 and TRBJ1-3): KAGVTQTPRYLIKTRGQQVTLSCSPISGHRSVSWYQQTPGQGLQFLFEYFSETQRNKGNFPGRFSGRQFSNSRSEMNVSTLELGDSALYLCASSLVGVKSGNTIYFGEGSWLTVV.

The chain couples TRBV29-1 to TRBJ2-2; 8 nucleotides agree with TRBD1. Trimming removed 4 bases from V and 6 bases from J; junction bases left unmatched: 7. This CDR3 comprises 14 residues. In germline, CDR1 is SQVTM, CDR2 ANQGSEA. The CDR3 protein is CSVGYRGLAGELFF. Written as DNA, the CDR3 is TGCAGCGTTGGTTACAGGGGGTTAGCCGGGGAGCTGTTTTTT.

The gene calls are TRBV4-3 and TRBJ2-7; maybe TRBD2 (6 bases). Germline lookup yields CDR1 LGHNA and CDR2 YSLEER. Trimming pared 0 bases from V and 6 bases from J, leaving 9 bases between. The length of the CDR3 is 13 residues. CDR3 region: CASSQETGAEQYF. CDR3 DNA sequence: TGCGCCAGCAGCCAAGAGACGGGAGCCGAGCAGTACTTC.

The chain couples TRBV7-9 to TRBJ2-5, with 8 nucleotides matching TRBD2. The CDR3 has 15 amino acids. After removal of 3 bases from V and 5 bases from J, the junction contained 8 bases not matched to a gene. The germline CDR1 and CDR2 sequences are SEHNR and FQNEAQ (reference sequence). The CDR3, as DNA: TGTGCCAGCAGCTTCTCGGGAGGGCCAGGGGAGACCCAGTACTTC. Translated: CASSFSGGPGETQYF.

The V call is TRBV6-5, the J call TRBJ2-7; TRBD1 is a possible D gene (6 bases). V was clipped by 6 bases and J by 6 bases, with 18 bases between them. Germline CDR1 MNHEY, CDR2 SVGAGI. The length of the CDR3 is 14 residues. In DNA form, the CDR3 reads TGTGCCAGCAGGCCCGGACAGTATTCGGGCGAGCAGTACTTC. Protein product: CASRPGQYSGEQYF.

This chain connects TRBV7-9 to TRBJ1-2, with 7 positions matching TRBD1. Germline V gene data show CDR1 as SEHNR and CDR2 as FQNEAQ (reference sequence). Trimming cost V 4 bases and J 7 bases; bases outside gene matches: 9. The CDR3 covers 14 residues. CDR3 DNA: TGTGCCAGCAGCTCCTTCGACAGGGTGCGTGGCTACACCTTC. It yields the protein CASSSFDRVRGYTF. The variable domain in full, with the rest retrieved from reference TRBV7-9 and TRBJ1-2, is DTGVSQNPRHKITKRGQNVTFRCDPISEHNRLYWYRQTLGQGPEFLTYFQNEAQLEKSRLLSDRFSAERPKGSFSTLEIQRTEQGDSAMYLCASSSFDRVRGYTFGSGTRLTVV.

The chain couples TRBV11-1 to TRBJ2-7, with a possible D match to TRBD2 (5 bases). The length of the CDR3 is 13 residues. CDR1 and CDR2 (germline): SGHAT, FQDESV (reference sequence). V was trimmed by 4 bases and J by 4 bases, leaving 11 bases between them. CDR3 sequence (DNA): TGTGCCAGCAGCTACGATAGGGAGTACGAGCAGTACTTC. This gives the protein CASSYDREYEQYF.

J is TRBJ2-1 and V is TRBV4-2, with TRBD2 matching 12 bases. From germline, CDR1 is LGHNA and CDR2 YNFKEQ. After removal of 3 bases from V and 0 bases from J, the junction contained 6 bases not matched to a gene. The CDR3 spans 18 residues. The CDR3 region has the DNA TGTGCCAGCAGCCAGACTAGCGGGAGCCCGGTCTCCTACAATGAGCAGTTCTTC. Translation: CASSQTSGSPVSYNEQFF.

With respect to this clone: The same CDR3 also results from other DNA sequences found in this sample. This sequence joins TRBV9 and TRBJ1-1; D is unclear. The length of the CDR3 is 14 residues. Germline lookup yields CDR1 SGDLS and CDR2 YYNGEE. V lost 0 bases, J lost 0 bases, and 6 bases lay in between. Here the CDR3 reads CASSVGSMNTEAFF. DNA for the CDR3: TGTGCCAGCAGCGTAGGCTCAATGAACACTGAAGCTTTCTTT.

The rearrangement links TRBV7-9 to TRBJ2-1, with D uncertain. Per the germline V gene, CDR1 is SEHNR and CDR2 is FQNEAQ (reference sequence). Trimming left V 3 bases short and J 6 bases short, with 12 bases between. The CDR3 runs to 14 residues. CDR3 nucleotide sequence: TGTGCCAGCAGCTTCCGGAGCGCATTCAATGAGCAGTTCTTC. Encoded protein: CASSFRSAFNEQFF.